The text below deals with one T cell receptor beta chain. Its antigen is unknown. TCRdb analysed the reads with MiXCR anew, one entry per CDR3 protein. The profile covers 650,000 to 900,000 distinct CDR3 sequences, with about 31% appearing a single time and approximately 13% taken by the ten largest. This sample stems from a study of T cell repertoires in cytomegalovirus infection. Overall study: Based on public TCR beta signatures, there were indications of CMV infection and of a matching HLA type.

This CDR3 has 16 residues. After removal of 4 bases from V and 2 bases from J, the junction contained 8 bases not matched to a gene. CDR1 and CDR2 (germline): SGHTA, FQGTGA. This chain connects TRBV7-3 to TRBJ2-3, with 8 bases aligning to TRBD2. This sequence originates from a human donor in good health (CMV status not recorded). Some clones in this sample may be carry-over from other donors' samples. The input for sequencing was cultured CD8+ T cells from PBMCs, taken from culture after CMV antigen stimulation. This CDR3 is CASSSFRRGVTDTQYF. CDR3 DNA sequence: TGTGCCAGCAGCTCTTTCCGGCGGGGGGTCACAGATACGCAGTATTTT.